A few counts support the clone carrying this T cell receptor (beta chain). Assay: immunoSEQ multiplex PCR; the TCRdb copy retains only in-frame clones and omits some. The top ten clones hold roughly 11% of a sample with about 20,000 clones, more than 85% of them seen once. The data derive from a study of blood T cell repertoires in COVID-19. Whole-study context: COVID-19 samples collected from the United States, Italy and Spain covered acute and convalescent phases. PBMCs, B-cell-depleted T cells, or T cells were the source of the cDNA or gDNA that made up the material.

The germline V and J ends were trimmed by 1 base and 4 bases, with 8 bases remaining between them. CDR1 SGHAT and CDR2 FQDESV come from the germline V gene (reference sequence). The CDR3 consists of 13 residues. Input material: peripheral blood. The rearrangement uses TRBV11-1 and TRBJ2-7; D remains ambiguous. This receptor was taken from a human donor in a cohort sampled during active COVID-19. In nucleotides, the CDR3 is TGTGCCAGCAGCTTAGGCGGAGTATACGAGCAGTACTTC. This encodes CASSLGGVYEQYF.